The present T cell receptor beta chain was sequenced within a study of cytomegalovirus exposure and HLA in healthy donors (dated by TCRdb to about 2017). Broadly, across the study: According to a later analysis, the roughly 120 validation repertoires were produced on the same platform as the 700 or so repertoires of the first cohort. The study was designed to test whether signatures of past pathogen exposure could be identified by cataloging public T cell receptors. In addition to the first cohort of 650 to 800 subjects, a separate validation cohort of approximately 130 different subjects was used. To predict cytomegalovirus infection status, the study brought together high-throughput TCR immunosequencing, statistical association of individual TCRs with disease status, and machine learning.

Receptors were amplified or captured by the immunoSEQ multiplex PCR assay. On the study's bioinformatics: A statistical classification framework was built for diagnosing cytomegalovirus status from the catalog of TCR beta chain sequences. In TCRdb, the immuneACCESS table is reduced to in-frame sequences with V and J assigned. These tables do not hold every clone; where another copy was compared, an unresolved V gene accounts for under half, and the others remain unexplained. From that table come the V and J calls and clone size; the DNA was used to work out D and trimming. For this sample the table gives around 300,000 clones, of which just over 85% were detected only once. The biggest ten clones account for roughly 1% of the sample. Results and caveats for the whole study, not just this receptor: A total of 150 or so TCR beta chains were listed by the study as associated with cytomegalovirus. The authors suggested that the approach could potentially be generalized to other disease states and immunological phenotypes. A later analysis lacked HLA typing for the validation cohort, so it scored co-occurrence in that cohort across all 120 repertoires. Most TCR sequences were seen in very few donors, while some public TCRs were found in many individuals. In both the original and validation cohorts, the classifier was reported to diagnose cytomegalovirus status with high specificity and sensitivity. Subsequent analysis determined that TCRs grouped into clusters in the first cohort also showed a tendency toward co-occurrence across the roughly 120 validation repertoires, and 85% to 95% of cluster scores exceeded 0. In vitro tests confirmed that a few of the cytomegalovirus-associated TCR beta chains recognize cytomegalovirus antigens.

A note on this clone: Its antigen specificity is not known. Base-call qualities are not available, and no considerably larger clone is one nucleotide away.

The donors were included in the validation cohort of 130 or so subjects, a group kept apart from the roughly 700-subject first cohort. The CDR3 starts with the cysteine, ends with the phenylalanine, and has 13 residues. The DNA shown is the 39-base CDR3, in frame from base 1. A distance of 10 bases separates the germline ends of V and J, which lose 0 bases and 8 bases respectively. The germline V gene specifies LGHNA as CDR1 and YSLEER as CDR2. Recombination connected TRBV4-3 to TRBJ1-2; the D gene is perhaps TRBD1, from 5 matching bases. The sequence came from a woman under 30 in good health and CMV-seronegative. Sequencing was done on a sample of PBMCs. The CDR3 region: CASSQEAGLGYTF. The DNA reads TGCGCCAGCAGCCAAGAAGCAGGGTTGGGCTACACCTTC.